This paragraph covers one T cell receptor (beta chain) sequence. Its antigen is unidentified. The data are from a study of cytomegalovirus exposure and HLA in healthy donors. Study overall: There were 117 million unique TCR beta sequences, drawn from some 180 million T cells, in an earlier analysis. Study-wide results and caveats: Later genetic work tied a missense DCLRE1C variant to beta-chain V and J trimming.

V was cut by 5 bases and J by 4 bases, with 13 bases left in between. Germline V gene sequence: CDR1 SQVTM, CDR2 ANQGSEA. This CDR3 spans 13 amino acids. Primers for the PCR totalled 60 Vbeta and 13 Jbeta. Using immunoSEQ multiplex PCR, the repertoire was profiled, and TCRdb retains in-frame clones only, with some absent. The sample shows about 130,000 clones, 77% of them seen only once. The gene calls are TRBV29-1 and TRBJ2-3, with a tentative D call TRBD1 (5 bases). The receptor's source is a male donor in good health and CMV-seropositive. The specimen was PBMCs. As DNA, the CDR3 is TGCAGCGTTCCCTGGACACGGCCAGATACGCAGTATTTT. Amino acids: CSVPWTRPDTQYF.